The clone carrying this T cell receptor beta chain was detected ten times or more. Its antigen is not known. Sequencing runs each yielded over 200 million TCR-beta sequences from 15-18 subjects. From the 5' RACE reads, TCRdb called clonotypes with MiXCR, one entry per CDR3 protein. The repertoire holds about 60,000 distinct CDR3 sequences, with nearly 10% as singletons. Trimming shortened V by 1 base and J by 0 bases, and 7 bases separated the two germline ends. Germline-derived CDR1 and CDR2 are SEHNR and FQNEAQ (reference sequence). CDR3 length: 16 amino acids. The sample originates from a study of neurological immune-mediated disorders. Study-level results: None of the CDR3 amino acid sequences found in expanded clones was shared across subjects. This suggests that the TCR-beta repertoires were private in all groups. HTLV-1-associated myelopathy displayed the greatest TCR clonal expansion, and multiple sclerosis exhibited the smallest, lower than that of healthy controls.

Time point of the sample: longitudinal time-point 2. The unsorted libraries were made from 2 million PBMCs kept at -80 C. This sequence originates from a man under 40 in good health. Material for sequencing was PBMCs. The V call is TRBV7-9, the J call TRBJ2-6; D gene ambiguous. CDR3 loop: CASSLGAGSGANVLTF. In DNA, the CDR3 is TGTGCCAGCAGCTTAGGAGCTGGCTCTGGGGCCAACGTCCTGACTTTC. Complete variable domain (other parts from reference TRBV7-9 and TRBJ2-6): DTGVSQNPRHKITKRGQNVTFRCDPISEHNRLYWYRQTLGQGPEFLTYFQNEAQLEKSRLLSDRFSAERPKGSFSTLEIQRTEQGDSAMYLCASSLGAGSGANVLTFGAGSRLTVL.